A selection of T cell receptor beta chains follows, all from one sample in a study of cytomegalovirus exposure and HLA in healthy donors. The protocol was immunoSEQ multiplex PCR, while the TCRdb copy is restricted to in-frame clones and leaves out a portion. There are roughly 120,000 clones in the sample; around 80% occur only once, and roughly 23% lies in the top ten. Sequencing was done on a sample of PBMCs. The receptor source for this set is a man aged 25 to 40 in good health and CMV-seropositive. Each CDR3 is given with its conserved first and last residue. D genes are given only for firm matches. Size values are once, few and many counts, or a class for expanded clones, and some rows have none.

clone_size	v_call	d_call	j_call	cdr3_aa	cdr3_nt
few	TRBV27	NA	TRBJ2-7	CASSFTVSYEQYF	TGTGCCAGCAGTTTTACGGTTTCCTACGAGCAGTACTTC
NA	TRBV10-3	TRBD1	TRBJ1-6	CAIGQGSSSPLHF	TGTGCCATCGGACAGGGGTCGAGTTCACCCCTCCACTTT
NA	TRBV9	NA	TRBJ2-3	CASSVDQAVDTQYF	TGTGCCAGCAGCGTAGACCAGGCCGTGGATACGCAGTATTTT
NA	TRBV29-1	TRBD1	TRBJ1-1	CSTQTGDGEAFF	TGCAGCACTCAAACAGGGGATGGTGAAGCTTTCTTT
NA	TRBV5-1	TRBD1	TRBJ2-2	CASSFRRTGIGDTGELFF	TGCGCCAGCAGCTTTAGAAGGACAGGGATCGGGGACACCGGGGAGCTGTTTTTT
NA	TRBV5-1	TRBD1	TRBJ1-1	CASSVGSGGYPWGNTEAFF	TGCGCCAGCAGCGTGGGATCAGGGGGCTACCCTTGGGGGAACACTGAAGCTTTCTTT
NA	TRBV7-9	NA	TRBJ1-1	CASSLAEEYTEAFF	TGTGCCAGCAGCTTAGCGGAGGAGTACACTGAAGCTTTCTTT
once	TRBV5-6	TRBD1	TRBJ2-5	CASSLQGAETQYF	TGTGCCAGCAGCTTACAGGGGGCAGAGACCCAGTACTTC
NA	TRBV10-3	NA	TRBJ2-3	CATSSSTDTQYF	TGTGCCACCAGCTCTAGCACAGATACGCAGTATTTT
few	TRBV20-1	NA	TRBJ2-1	CSARQYLEQFF	TGCAGTGCTAGGCAGTACCTTGAGCAGTTCTTC
NA	TRBV27	TRBD2	TRBJ2-5	CASSWGLAGGYGTQYF	TGTGCCAGCAGTTGGGGACTAGCGGGGGGGTATGGGACCCAGTACTTC
NA	TRBV19	TRBD2	TRBJ2-1	CATGDPSLAGVNEQFF	TGTGCCACCGGAGACCCGAGTCTAGCGGGAGTCAATGAGCAGTTCTTC
NA	TRBV19	NA	TRBJ1-3	CASSSGYSGNTIYF	TGTGCCAGTAGTTCAGGGTACTCTGGAAACACCATATATTTT
NA	TRBV6-5	TRBD1	TRBJ2-1	CASTGTGGGYEQFF	TGTGCCAGCACCGGGACAGGGGGCGGCTATGAGCAGTTCTTC
once	TRBV5-5	NA	TRBJ1-2	CASSPYQDSYGYTF	TGTGCCAGCAGCCCCTATCAGGACAGCTATGGCTACACCTTC
NA	TRBV11-2	NA	TRBJ1-1	CASSQNSGFGEAFF	TGTGCCAGCAGCCAAAATTCAGGGTTTGGTGAAGCTTTCTTT
NA	TRBV19	TRBD2	TRBJ2-1	CASSLRGTSGFKEQFF	TGTGCCAGTAGTCTTAGAGGAACTAGCGGGTTTAAAGAGCAGTTCTTC
NA	TRBV2	NA	TRBJ2-6	CASATGIGANVLTF	TGTGCCAGCGCCACAGGGATAGGGGCCAACGTCCTGACTTTC
NA	TRBV5-1	NA	TRBJ2-2	CASSLVTGGIGELFF	TGCGCCAGCAGCTTGGTTACGGGGGGCATCGGGGAGCTGTTTTTT
NA	TRBV11-2	TRBD1	TRBJ1-4	CASSQTTGFKLFF	TGTGCCAGCAGCCAGACGACAGGGTTCAAACTGTTTTTT
NA	TRBV7-9	NA	TRBJ2-7	CASSLGGTDRGQYF	TGTGCCAGCAGCTTAGGAGGGACTGACCGAGGGCAGTACTTC
NA	TRBV10-2	TRBD2	TRBJ2-5	CASSEGSSGGAWETQYF	TGCGCCAGCAGTGAGGGCAGTAGCGGGGGGGCCTGGGAGACCCAGTACTTC
NA	TRBV6-1	NA	TRBJ1-6	CASSEQQRGGSPLHF	TGTGCCAGCAGTGAACAACAGAGGGGGGGATCACCCCTCCACTTT